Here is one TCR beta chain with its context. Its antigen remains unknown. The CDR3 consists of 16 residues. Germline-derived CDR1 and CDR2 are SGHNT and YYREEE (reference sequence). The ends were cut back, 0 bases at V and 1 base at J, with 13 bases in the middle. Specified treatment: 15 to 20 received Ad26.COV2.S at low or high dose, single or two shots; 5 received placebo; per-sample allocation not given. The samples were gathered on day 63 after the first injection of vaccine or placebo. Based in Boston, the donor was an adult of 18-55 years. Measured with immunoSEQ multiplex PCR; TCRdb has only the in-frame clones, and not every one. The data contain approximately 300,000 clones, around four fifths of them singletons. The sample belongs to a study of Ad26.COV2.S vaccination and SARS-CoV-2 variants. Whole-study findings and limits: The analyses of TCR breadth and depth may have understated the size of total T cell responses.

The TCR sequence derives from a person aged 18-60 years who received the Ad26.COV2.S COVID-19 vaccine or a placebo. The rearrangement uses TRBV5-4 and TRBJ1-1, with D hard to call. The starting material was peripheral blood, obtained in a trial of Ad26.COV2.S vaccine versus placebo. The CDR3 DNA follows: TGTGCCAGCAGCTTGGAATCGCTCCCGGCGAACACTGAAGCTTTCTTT. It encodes CASSLESLPANTEAFF.